These 17 T cell receptor beta chains share one sample of origin, sequenced in a study of blood T cell repertoires in COVID-19. Profiling relied on immunoSEQ multiplex PCR, and the TCRdb table lists in-frame clones only, not all of them. The sample includes 45,000 to 70,000 clones, 80% to 90% of them seen just once. What was sequenced was peripheral blood. All receptors come from a woman of 80 years or more with acute or convalescent COVID-19.

V and J are TRBV4-2 and TRBJ1-6; TRBD1 aligns across 10 bases. CDR1 is LGHNA and CDR2 is YNFKEQ in the germline V gene. The J segment lost 9 bases and the V segment lost 0 bases, leaving 8 bases of the junction unmatched. This CDR3 comprises 17 residues. Here the CDR3 reads CASSQDLWGQGFSPLHF. The CDR3 DNA follows: TGTGCCAGCAGCCAAGATTTGTGGGGACAGGGGTTTTCACCCCTCCACTTT.

The chain has TRBV2 and TRBJ2-7; 9 nucleotides match TRBD1. V dropped 7 bases and J dropped 1; count of bases not matched to a gene: 5. The CDR3 has 14 residues. Per the germline V gene, CDR1 is SNHLY and CDR2 is FYNNEI. CDR3 sequence reads: CASNTGTGSYEQYF. The CDR3 DNA follows: TGTGCCAGCAATACCGGGACAGGGTCCTACGAGCAGTACTTC.

The chain carries TRBV5-1 and TRBJ2-7; TRBD2 agrees at 8 bases. CDR1 is SGHRS and CDR2 is YFSETQ in the germline V gene. This CDR3 is 16 amino acids long. After removal of 6 bases from V and 2 bases from J, the junction contained 13 bases not matched to a gene. The CDR3 protein is CASNPSGRTDTYEQYF. Written as DNA, the CDR3 is TGCGCCAGCAACCCTAGCGGGCGGACCGACACCTACGAGCAGTACTTC.

The chain has TRBV4-1 and TRBJ1-5; D call uncertain. The CDR3 has 15 amino acids. Germline CDR1 and CDR2: MGHRA and YSYEKL. The V gene lost 2 bases and the J gene lost 0 bases, with 8 bases spanning the gap. The CDR3 reads CASSQQEGSNQPQHF. The CDR3 region has the DNA TGCGCCAGCAGCCAACAAGAGGGTAGCAATCAGCCCCAGCATTTT.

The chain combines TRBV9 with TRBJ1-1; no firm D call. Germline V gene sequence: CDR1 SGDLS, CDR2 YYNGEE. The CDR3 is 13 residues long. With 6 bases removed from V and 5 bases from J, the gap between germline ends came to 14 bases. CDR3 DNA sequence: TGTGCCAGCACCCAACGGGAGGGTACTGAAGCTTTCTTT. As protein: CASTQREGTEAFF.

The chain combines TRBV19 with TRBJ1-5, with a weak D call TRBD1 (5 bases). CDR3 length: 13 amino acids. From germline, CDR1 is LNHDA and CDR2 SQIVND (reference sequence). Trimming removed 6 bases from V and 4 bases from J, with 10 bases in between. In DNA, the CDR3 is TGTGCCAGTAGCGCGACAGTAAATCAGCCCCAGCATTTT. This encodes CASSATVNQPQHF.

The V and J genes are TRBV19 and TRBJ1-6; D is unresolved. Trimming shortened V by 6 bases and J by 7 bases, and 10 bases separated the two germline ends. Germline CDR1 LNHDA, CDR2 SQIVND (reference sequence). The CDR3 is 13 amino acids. This CDR3 reads CASRTSQNSPLHF. In DNA, the CDR3 is TGTGCCAGTAGGACAAGCCAGAATTCACCCCTCCACTTT.

As DNA, the CDR3 is TGTGCCAGCAGCCAAGAGGCTTTGGGGACTAGCGGGGAAACCCAGTACTTC. Its translation is CASSQEALGTSGETQYF. The chain is built from TRBV4-2 and TRBJ2-5; 13 positions agree with TRBD2. Per the germline V gene, CDR1 is LGHNA and CDR2 is YNFKEQ. The CDR3 spans 17 residues. The V and J ends lost 0 bases and 8 bases, in that order; junction bases with no gene match: 9.

This chain uses TRBV4-1 with TRBJ1-2; the match to TRBD1 covers 12 bases. The germline V gene has CDR1 MGHRA and CDR2 YSYEKL. V gave up 6 bases and J gave up 4 bases; unmatched junction bases: 12. This CDR3 spans 17 amino acids. The CDR3 protein is CASSPGTGGASFYGYTF. Written as DNA, the CDR3 is TGCGCCAGCAGTCCCGGGACAGGGGGCGCTTCCTTCTATGGCTACACCTTC.

The chain combines TRBV15 with TRBJ2-2; weak D call: TRBD2 (5 bases). CDR1 and CDR2 from the germline V gene are LNHNV and YYDKDF (reference sequence). The V end lost 0 bases, the J end lost 6 bases, and 11 bases lay between the germline ends. This CDR3 region has 15 residues. The CDR3 loop reads CATSRDHRGAGELFF. The DNA for the CDR3 is TGTGCCACCAGCAGAGACCACCGGGGAGCCGGGGAGCTGTTTTTT.

V is TRBV6-2 or TRBV6-3 and J is TRBJ1-5, with D possibly matching TRBD1 (6 bases). Trimming pared 2 bases from V and 0 bases from J, leaving 11 bases between. The germline gives CDR1 MNHEY, CDR2 SVGEGT. The length of the CDR3 is 16 residues. CDR3 nucleotide sequence: TGTGCCAGCAGTTACGGGGGCAGTTATAGCAATCAGCCCCAGCATTTT. This encodes CASSYGGSYSNQPQHF.

The gene calls are TRBV2 and TRBJ1-2; the D gene is possibly TRBD1 (6 bases). Germline V gene sequence: CDR1 SNHLY, CDR2 FYNNEI. V gave up 1 base and J gave up 7 bases, with 16 bases separating them. This CDR3 has 15 residues. CDR3 sequence (DNA): TGTGCCAGCAGTGAAGGGACAGTCATATCCATTGGCTACACCTTC. Translating gives CASSEGTVISIGYTF.

The V gene is TRBV15, the J gene TRBJ2-2; 9 nucleotides line up with TRBD1. CDR1 is LNHNV, CDR2 YYDKDF, per germline (reference sequence). The CDR3 spans 16 residues. V gave up 4 bases and J gave up 5 bases; unmatched junction bases: 8. The DNA for the CDR3 is TGTGCCACCAGCAATACGGACAGGGGTTGGACCGGGGAGCTGTTTTTT. Its protein is CATSNTDRGWTGELFF.

The gene calls are TRBV6-5 and TRBJ1-2; possibly TRBD1 for D (6 bases). The V gene's germline CDR1 is MNHEY and CDR2 SVGAGI. V lost 6 bases and J 7 bases, leaving 18 bases between the germline ends. The length of the CDR3 is 14 residues. This CDR3 reads CASSPRTGSGGYTF. In DNA, the CDR3 is TGTGCCAGCAGCCCCCGTACAGGGTCTGGTGGCTACACCTTC.

This clone was counted only a few times. The rearrangement joins TRBV3-1 (or the pseudogene TRBV3-2) to TRBJ1-2, with 7 bases that match TRBD1. Germline trimming cut 7 bases from V and 0 bases from J; bases unmatched to any gene: 20. Per germline, CDR1 LGHDT and CDR2 YNNKEL (reference sequence). This CDR3 is 19 amino acids long. In nucleotides, the CDR3 is TGTGCCAGCAACTCCAATAATCCGGCCAGGGGGACAGCTAACTATGGCTACACCTTC. Translation gives CASNSNNPARGTANYGYTF.

This clone was recorded only once. The V gene is TRBV11-3, the J gene TRBJ2-3; the match to TRBD2 covers 8 bases. Trimming removed 3 bases from V and 1 base from J; junction bases left unmatched: 6. From germline, CDR1 is SGHNT and CDR2 YENEEA. The CDR3 contains 16 residues. The CDR3 nucleotides are TGTGCCAGCAGCTTGACGGGGGGGCGTGGCACAGATACGCAGTATTTT. Residues: CASSLTGGRGTDTQYF.

The chain couples TRBV24-1 to TRBJ1-5, with TRBD1 as a possible D gene (5 bases). The V and J ends lost 1 base and 0 bases respectively, with 18 bases between them. The CDR3 consists of 19 residues. Germline V gene sequence: CDR1 KGHDR, CDR2 SFDVKD. The CDR3 region has the DNA TGTGCCACCAGTGATTTAACTGCCAGGGCAAATCGTAGCAATCAGCCCCAGCATTTT. Translating gives CATSDLTARANRSNQPQHF.